The 30 T cell receptor beta chains presented below share a single source sample, sequenced in a study of blood T cell repertoires in COVID-19. The method was immunoSEQ multiplex PCR; TCRdb's version includes in-frame clones alone and lacks a portion of them. The sample includes approximately 150,000 clones, 85% of them seen just once. The specimen was peripheral blood. Receptors originate from a man in his forties or fifties with acute or convalescent COVID-19.

The V gene is TRBV5-1, the J gene TRBJ2-7, with 8 positions matching TRBD2. Germline values: CDR1 SGHRS, CDR2 YFSETQ. This CDR3 is 15 amino acids long. Trimming removed 4 bases from V and 0 bases from J; junction bases left unmatched: 6. CDR3 loop: CASSPAGVSSYEQYF. The DNA for the CDR3 is TGCGCCAGCAGCCCAGCGGGGGTCAGCTCCTACGAGCAGTACTTC.

The table lists this clone with a count of one. The chain couples TRBV6-5 to TRBJ1-1, with D unclear. V lost 0 bases and J 6 bases, leaving 8 bases between the germline ends. From germline, CDR1 is MNHEY and CDR2 SVGAGI. The CDR3 consists of 13 residues. Here the CDR3 DNA reads TGTGCCAGCAGTTACTCGTCCGGGGCTGAAGCTTTCTTT. It yields the protein CASSYSSGAEAFF.

The J gene is TRBJ2-1, the V gene TRBV5-1; D not certain. The CDR3 contains 14 residues. The V gene lost 6 bases and the J gene lost 5 bases, with 15 bases spanning the gap. Germline V gene data show CDR1 as SGHRS and CDR2 as YFSETQ. This CDR3 reads CASKRPTLDNEQFF. Written as DNA, the CDR3 is TGCGCCAGCAAACGCCCGACTCTTGACAATGAGCAGTTCTTC.

The chain is built from TRBV9 and TRBJ2-1, with a weak D call TRBD1 (6 bases). The germline gives CDR1 SGDLS, CDR2 YYNGEE. V was pared by 4 bases and J by 3 bases, with 11 bases between. The CDR3 totals 14 residues. CDR3 DNA sequence: TGTGCCAGCAGCTCGCTGGACAGCTACAATGAGCAGTTCTTC. Encoded protein: CASSSLDSYNEQFF.

The V and J genes are TRBV2 and TRBJ1-4; 12 nucleotides align to TRBD1. CDR3 length: 17 amino acids. Germline CDR1 SNHLY, CDR2 FYNNEI. V lost 6 bases and J lost 8; bases outside the gene matches: 13. The CDR3: CASSARRPGTGGEKLFF. CDR3 coding DNA: TGTGCCAGCAGCGCTCGTCGACCCGGGACAGGGGGCGAAAAACTGTTTTTT.

This chain joins TRBV30 and TRBJ2-7; 10 nucleotides match TRBD1. From germline, CDR1 is GTSNPN and CDR2 SVGIG (reference sequence). Losses at the gene ends were 1 base for V and 5 bases for J; bases not matched to a gene: 5. The CDR3 length is 14 residues. CDR3 DNA: TGTGCCTGGAGTGACCGGGACAGGGGTAACGAGCAGTACTTC. This sequence encodes CAWSDRDRGNEQYF.

The CDR3 protein is CASSSQVRGGTDTQYF. The CDR3 bases are TGTGCCAGCAGCTCCCAAGTCAGGGGGGGCACAGATACGCAGTATTTT. The chain carries TRBV7-3 and TRBJ2-3, with D possibly being TRBD1 (7 bases). CDR1 and CDR2 (germline): SGHTA, FQGTGA. Trimming shortened V by 4 bases and J by 1 base, and 15 bases separated the two germline ends. The CDR3 totals 16 residues.

The V and J genes are TRBV5-1 and TRBJ1-2; D uncertain. The germline gives CDR1 SGHRS, CDR2 YFSETQ. The CDR3 has 11 residues. V lost 4 bases and J lost 5, with 6 bases in between. CDR3 amino acids: CASSGDYGYTF. Written as DNA, the CDR3 is TGCGCCAGCAGCGGAGATTATGGCTACACCTTC.

The rearrangement joins TRBV6-6 to TRBJ1-2; D is undetermined. From germline, CDR1 is MNHNY and CDR2 SVGAGI (reference sequence). The CDR3 runs to 13 residues. Trimming removed 6 bases at V and 2 bases at J, with 10 bases between. CDR3 nucleotides: TGTGCCAGCAGACGGACGGGGAACTATGGCTACACCTTC. Residues: CASRRTGNYGYTF.

The gene calls are TRBV6-4 and TRBJ2-5; 7 bases agree with TRBD2. Germline V lookup: CDR1 MRHNA, CDR2 SNTAGT. The CDR3 contains 15 residues. V lost 7 bases, J lost 1 base, and 9 bases stayed unmatched. DNA of the CDR3: TGTGCCAGCACCAAGCGGGGATGGGCCCAAGAGACCCAGTACTTC. This codes for CASTKRGWAQETQYF.

V usage is TRBV6-2 or TRBV6-3 and J usage is TRBJ1-5; 8 bases are a match to TRBD1. This CDR3 contains 14 residues. Germline CDR1 reads MNHEY; CDR2 reads SVGEGT. V gave up 5 bases and J gave up 6 bases; unmatched junction bases: 6. The CDR3 sequence: CASSPGQGFQPQHF. The CDR3 DNA is TGTGCCAGCAGTCCAGGACAGGGCTTTCAGCCCCAGCATTTT.

J is TRBJ1-4 and V is TRBV2; 9 nucleotides line up with TRBD1. Germline lookup yields CDR1 SNHLY and CDR2 FYNNEI. V lost 6 bases, J lost 7 bases, and 6 bases stayed unmatched. This CDR3 spans 14 amino acids. CDR3 in amino acids: CASSDPGQGEKLFF. The CDR3 region has the DNA TGTGCCAGCAGCGACCCGGGACAGGGTGAAAAACTGTTTTTT.

The V gene is TRBV20-1, the J gene TRBJ2-5, with a tentative D call TRBD2 (5 bases). This CDR3 is 11 amino acids long. The germline gives CDR1 DFQATT, CDR2 SNEGSKA (reference sequence). CDR3 nucleotide sequence: TGCAGCTTAGGGAGTCAAGAGACCCAGTACTTC. Its translation is CSLGSQETQYF.

J is TRBJ2-3 and V is TRBV14; D possibly corresponds to TRBD2 (7 bases). Germline values: CDR1 SGHDN, CDR2 FVKESK. The ends were cut back, 0 bases at V and 4 bases at J, with 14 bases in the middle. CDR3 length equals 16 residues. The CDR3 DNA follows: TGTGCCAGCAGCCAAGAACGGGGGGCCAGAGCAGATACGCAGTATTTT. Translation gives CASSQERGARADTQYF.

The V gene is TRBV7-9, the J gene TRBJ2-5; D might be TRBD1 (6 bases). The ends were cut back, 3 bases at V and 2 bases at J, with 10 bases in the middle. The CDR3 runs to 14 residues. In germline, CDR1 is SEHNR, CDR2 FQNEAQ (reference sequence). The CDR3 region is CASSFLGQQETQYF. The CDR3 nucleotides are TGTGCCAGCAGCTTCCTAGGACAGCAAGAGACCCAGTACTTC.

This clone appeared once. J is TRBJ1-3 and V is TRBV28; no reliable D call. The ends were cut back, 3 bases at V and 0 bases at J, with 15 bases in the middle. This CDR3 comprises 17 residues. Germline CDR1 reads MDHEN; CDR2 reads SYDVKM. This CDR3 reads CASSFPMIGLSGNTIYF. DNA for the CDR3: TGTGCCAGCAGTTTCCCGATGATCGGACTCTCTGGAAACACCATATATTTT.

This chain links TRBV5-1 with TRBJ1-2; a weak D match, TRBD1 (6 bases). Trimming stripped 4 bases from V and 5 bases from J, with 15 bases between. CDR1 and CDR2 (germline): SGHRS, YFSETQ. CDR3 length: 14 amino acids. CDR3 DNA: TGCGCCAGCAGCCCACCCGGACAGAATTATGGCTACACCTTC. Protein: CASSPPGQNYGYTF.

This clone was observed a handful of times. This sequence joins TRBV14 and TRBJ1-2, with D possibly being TRBD1 (5 bases). Germline V lookup: CDR1 SGHDN, CDR2 FVKESK. This CDR3 contains 13 residues. Deletions cut 8 bases from V and 6 bases from J, with 16 bases between. The CDR3 region is CASRDQGTNGYTF. CDR3 nucleotide sequence: TGTGCCAGCCGCGACCAGGGTACCAATGGCTACACCTTC.

The V gene is TRBV7-2, the J gene TRBJ2-5; tentative D call: TRBD2 (5 bases). Germline V gives CDR1 SGHTA, CDR2 FQGNSA. The CDR3 is made up of 15 amino acids. The germline V and J ends were trimmed by 5 bases and 2 bases, with 15 bases remaining between them. CDR3 sequence (DNA): TGTGCCAGCAGCCGCGGACTCTCGACTCAAGAGACCCAGTACTTC. It translates to CASSRGLSTQETQYF.

This clone was seen just once. The J gene is TRBJ1-5, the V gene TRBV7-9; D uncertain. This CDR3 comprises 14 residues. CDR1 and CDR2 (germline): SEHNR, FQNEAQ (reference sequence). V lost 6 bases and J lost 4, with 13 bases in between. DNA for the CDR3: TGTGCCAGCAGTCCAGGAGGTGGAAATCAGCCCCAGCATTTT. It translates to CASSPGGGNQPQHF.

J is TRBJ2-7 and V is TRBV28, with a tentative D call TRBD1 (5 bases). Trimming removed 4 bases from V and 6 bases from J, with 10 bases in between. CDR1 is MDHEN and CDR2 is SYDVKM in the germline V gene. CDR3 length: 12 residues. CDR3 sequence (DNA): TGTGCCAGCAGTTCCCAGGGATCCGAGCAGTACTTC. This codes for CASSSQGSEQYF.

The V call is TRBV7-3, the J call TRBJ2-7; 8 bases map to TRBD1. The V segment lost 4 bases and the J segment 3 bases; nucleotides outside the gene matches: 2. The CDR3 loop spans 13 amino acids. The germline CDR1 and CDR2 sequences are SGHTA and FQGTGA. DNA of the CDR3: TGTGCCAGCAGCTGGGACAGGCACTACGAGCAGTACTTC. It encodes CASSWDRHYEQYF.

The chain carries TRBV7-2 and TRBJ2-3; 8 bases match TRBD2. CDR1 and CDR2 from the germline V gene are SGHTA and FQGNSA. CDR3 length equals 16 residues. V was pared by 1 base and J by 3 bases, with 6 bases of the junction left unmatched. This CDR3 reads CASSLDGGGPTDTQYF. DNA for the CDR3: TGTGCCAGCAGCTTAGATGGCGGGGGGCCGACAGATACGCAGTATTTT.

This chain connects TRBV11-3 to TRBJ2-5, with 8 nucleotides matching TRBD2. The CDR3 covers 14 residues. V was pared by 2 bases and J by 3 bases, with 2 bases of the junction left unmatched. The germline V gene encodes CDR1 SGHNT and CDR2 YENEEA. The chain's CDR3 is CASSLSGGKETQYF. The CDR3 DNA reads as TGTGCCAGCAGCTTAAGCGGGGGAAAAGAGACCCAGTACTTC.

V and J are TRBV7-6 and TRBJ2-2, with unresolved D. V lost 6 bases to trimming and J lost 1 base, with 6 bases between them. CDR3 size: 13 residues. Germline assignment: CDR1 SGHVS and CDR2 FNYEAQ. The CDR3 reads CASSTVNTGELFF. As DNA, the CDR3 is TGTGCCAGCAGTACAGTGAACACCGGGGAGCTGTTTTTT.

V usage is TRBV10-3 and J usage is TRBJ1-1; tentatively, D is TRBD1 (6 bases). CDR1 is ENHRY and CDR2 is SYGVKD in the germline V gene. This CDR3 region has 13 residues. V was trimmed by 7 bases and J by 0 bases, leaving 9 bases between them. The CDR3 sequence: CAINRAMNTEAFF. CDR3 nucleotide sequence: TGTGCCATCAACAGGGCCATGAACACTGAAGCTTTCTTT.

The V gene is TRBV9, the J gene TRBJ1-5; TRBD1 matches 8 bases. The CDR3 consists of 16 residues. CDR1 SGDLS and CDR2 YYNGEE come from the germline V gene. The trim removed 4 bases at V and 4 bases at J, leaving 10 bases unmatched. As DNA, the CDR3 is TGTGCCAGCAGCCCCGGGCAGGGGGCCTCTAATCAGCCCCAGCATTTT. This codes for CASSPGQGASNQPQHF.

The CDR3 loop reads CASSTKPDRATTDTQYF. The CDR3 coding sequence is TGTGCCAGCAGCACCAAACCGGACAGGGCCACCACAGATACGCAGTATTTT. The rearrangement joins TRBV21-1 to TRBJ2-3; the table's TRBD1 call for D was not verified on the DNA. TRBV21-1 is noted as a pseudogene. There are 17 residues in the CDR3.

The chain is built from TRBV7-6 and TRBJ2-5; tentative D call: TRBD2 (6 bases). V lost 1 base to trimming and J lost 5 bases, with 14 bases between them. The CDR3 runs 15 residues. The germline V gene has CDR1 SGHVS and CDR2 FNYEAQ. CDR3: CASSLVRGGEETQYF. Here the CDR3 DNA reads TGTGCCAGCAGCTTAGTCCGGGGCGGGGAGGAGACCCAGTACTTC. The full variable domain, with the rest looked up from reference TRBV7-6 and TRBJ2-5, is GAGVSQSPRYKVTKRGQDVALRCDPISGHVSLYWYRQALGQGPEFLTYFNYEAQQDKSGLPNDRFSAERPEGSISTLTIQRTEQRDSAMYRCASSLVRGGEETQYFGPGTRLLVL.

V is TRBV7-2 and J is TRBJ2-7; 9 nucleotides agree with TRBD1. The CDR3 is made up of 14 amino acids. Trimming removed 5 bases from V and 3 bases from J; junction bases left unmatched: 5. Germline loops: CDR1 SGHTA, CDR2 FQGNSA. The CDR3, as DNA: TGTGCCAGCAGCCCCGGGACAGGGCACTACGAGCAGTACTTC. This translates into CASSPGTGHYEQYF.